The entry that follows covers one TCR beta chain sequence. The antigen remains unidentified. CDR1 is LNHDA and CDR2 is SQIVND in the germline V gene (reference sequence). The V and J ends lost 4 bases and 0 bases respectively, with 7 bases between them. This CDR3 spans 15 amino acids. Each donor gave one heparinised blood draw averaging roughly 120 mL. This specimen belongs to a study of beta chain features in type 1 diabetes. Study background: On cell yields, gender and age, patients and healthy donors were similar.

Regarding the study as a whole: Among all four CD4+ subsets, Type 1 diabetes patients had TCRB CDR3s that were moderately but significantly shorter.

Every isolated RNA sample was fully reverse transcribed, so sequencing captured expressed TCRB transcripts. Profiled with immunoSEQ multiplex PCR; TCRdb holds only in-frame clones, not every one. The sample yields roughly 500,000 clones, 30% seen once. The chain has TRBV19 and TRBJ2-6; no definite D call. The sample comprised naive CD4+ T cells from blood. The TCR comes from a man aged 18-30 years in good health. The CDR3 reads CASSTSVSGANVLTF. The CDR3 region has the DNA TGTGCCAGTAGTACTTCCGTCTCTGGGGCCAACGTCCTGACTTTC.